The source of this TCR beta chain is a study of blood T cells in healthy people across ages. Every donor gave 8.5 to 10 milliliters of peripheral blood. Concerning this clonotype itself: Its specificity is unknown.

Study-wide results and caveats: No one knew whether donors had CMV, which possibly confounded expanded clonotype changes. Diversity of TCR beta per million T cells declined in a roughly linear way with age.

A sample-barcoded 5' primer and a J-beta primer mix were used in a second PCR of roughly 7 to 11 cycles. Each TCR beta cDNA got a 12-nucleotide random molecular identifier. TCRdb re-called the 5' RACE reads with MiXCR, one entry per CDR3 protein. The sample yields roughly 410,000 distinct CDR3 sequences, 45% to 65% seen once. This CDR3 comprises 15 residues. The V gene lost 4 bases and the J gene lost 8 bases, with 20 bases spanning the gap. The V gene's germline CDR1 is SGHDN and CDR2 FVKESK. The chain is built from TRBV14 and TRBJ1-2; D is undetermined. The TCR comes from a man in his sixties in good health. Sequenced material: blood. CDR3 in amino acids: CASSLSISGREGYTF. DNA for the CDR3: TGTGCCAGCAGCCTATCCATATCAGGACGAGAGGGCTACACCTTC.